Sequencing of this T cell receptor beta chain was carried out in a study of shared clonotypes between healthy human individuals. Looking at the study overall: CD4 naive cells filled three plates per donor, CD4 memory three, CD8 naive two and CD8 memory one. Findings and caveats of the study: Unshared clonotypes carried lower generation probabilities than those common to all four donors.

As concerns this clone: What it binds is not known.

Assay used: immunoSEQ multiplex PCR; TCRdb lists only in-frame clones, some missing. The sample consists of about 1 million clones, 75% of them appearing once. CD45RA-negative memory and CD45RA+ naive subsets were split from the CD4+ cells. The receptor was isolated from a man between 18 and 29 years old in good health. The sequenced sample was memory CD4+ T cells sorted from blood. As for subset: CD45RA-negative fraction.

CDR3 amino acids: CASSLPGQGNTGELFF. The CDR3 nucleotides read TGTGCCAGCAGCTTACCGGGACAGGGTAACACCGGGGAGCTGTTTTTT. This rearrangement joins TRBV5-8 to TRBJ2-2, with 9 bases matching TRBD1. There are 16 residues in the CDR3. V was pared by 2 bases and J by 2 bases, with 4 bases of the junction left unmatched. Germline V CDR1 and CDR2: SGHTS, YDEGEE.